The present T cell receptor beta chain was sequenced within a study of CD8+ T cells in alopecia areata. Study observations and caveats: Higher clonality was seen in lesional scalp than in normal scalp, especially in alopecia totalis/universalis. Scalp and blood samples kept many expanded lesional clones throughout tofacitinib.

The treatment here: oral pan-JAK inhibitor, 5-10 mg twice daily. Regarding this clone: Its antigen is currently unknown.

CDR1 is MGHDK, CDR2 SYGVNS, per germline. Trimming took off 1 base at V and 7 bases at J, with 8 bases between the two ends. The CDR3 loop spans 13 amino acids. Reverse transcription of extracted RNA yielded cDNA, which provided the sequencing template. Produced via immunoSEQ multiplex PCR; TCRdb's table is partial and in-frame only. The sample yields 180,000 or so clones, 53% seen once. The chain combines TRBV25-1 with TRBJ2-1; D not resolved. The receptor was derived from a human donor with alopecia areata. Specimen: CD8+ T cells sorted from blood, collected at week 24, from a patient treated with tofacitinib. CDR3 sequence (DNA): TGTGCCAGCAGTGAATTCTTTAATAATGAGCAGTTCTTC. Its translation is CASSEFFNNEQFF.